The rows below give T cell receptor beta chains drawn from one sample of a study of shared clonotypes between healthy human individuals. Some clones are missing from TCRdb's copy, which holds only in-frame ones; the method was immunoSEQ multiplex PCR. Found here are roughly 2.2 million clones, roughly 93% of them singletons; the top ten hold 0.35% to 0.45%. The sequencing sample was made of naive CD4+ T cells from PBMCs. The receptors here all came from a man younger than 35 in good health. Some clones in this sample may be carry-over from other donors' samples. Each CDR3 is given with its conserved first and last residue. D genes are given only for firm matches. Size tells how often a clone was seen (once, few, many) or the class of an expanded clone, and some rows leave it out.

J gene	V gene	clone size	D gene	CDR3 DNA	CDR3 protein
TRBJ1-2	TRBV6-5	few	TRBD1	TGTGCCAGCAGTACAGGGGGACGTGGCTACACCTTC	CASSTGGRGYTF
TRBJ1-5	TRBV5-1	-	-	TGCGCCAGCAGCCCTGGTGGGGGGAGCAATCAGCCCCAGCATTTT	CASSPGGGSNQPQHF
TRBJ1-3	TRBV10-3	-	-	TGTGCCATCACCGAAGGAGGCGCGGGAAACACCATATATTTT	CAITEGGAGNTIYF
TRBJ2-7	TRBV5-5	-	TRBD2	TGTGCCAGCAGCTCGCTGACTAGCGGGAGTCCCGAGCAGTACTTC	CASSSLTSGSPEQYF
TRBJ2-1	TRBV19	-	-	TGTGCCAGTAGTATAGGGAGCTTAAATGAGCAGTTCTTC	CASSIGSLNEQFF
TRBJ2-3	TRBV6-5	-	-	TGTGCCGCGGGACTGGATAGCACAGATACGCAGTATTTT	CAAGLDSTDTQYF
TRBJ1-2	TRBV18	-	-	TGTGCCAGCTCACCACCGGCACTTAACTATGGCTACACCTTC	CASSPPALNYGYTF
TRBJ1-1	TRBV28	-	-	TGTGCCAGCAGTTTGCTGTTTAGGGACACTGAAGCTTTCTTT	CASSLLFRDTEAFF
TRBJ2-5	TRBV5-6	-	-	TGTGCCAGCAGCCACCAGGGGATTGTAAAGACCCAGTACTTC	CASSHQGIVKTQYF
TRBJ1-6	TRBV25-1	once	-	TGTGCCAGCAGTGCCAGTGGGGGTTCCTATAATTCACCCCTCCACTTT	CASSASGGSYNSPLHF
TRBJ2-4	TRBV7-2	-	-	TGTGCCAGCAGCTTAGCGACCTGGCAGGGGGGAAACATTCAGTACTTC	CASSLATWQGGNIQYF
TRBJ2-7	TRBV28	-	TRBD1	TGTGCCAGCAGTACAACAGGGGGCCCCTTGGTTTACGAGCAGTACTTC	CASSTTGGPLVYEQYF
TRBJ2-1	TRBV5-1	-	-	TGCGCCAGCAGCTATCTAGTGGGAGCTCAAAATGAGCAGTTCTTC	CASSYLVGAQNEQFF
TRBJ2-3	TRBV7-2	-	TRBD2	TGTGCCAGCAGCACCGGACTAGCAGTAGATACGCAGTATTTT	CASSTGLAVDTQYF
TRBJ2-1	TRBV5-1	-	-	TGCGCCAGCAGCTTGGTGGCAGGGCGGCGGAATGAGCAGTTCTTC	CASSLVAGRRNEQFF
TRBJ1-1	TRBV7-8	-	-	TGTGCCAGCAGCTACACGGGGGGTACTGAAGCTTTCTTT	CASSYTGGTEAFF
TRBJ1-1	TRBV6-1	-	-	TGTGCCAGCGACCGGGCCAGGGGTGGAAACACTGAAGCTTTCTTT	CASDRARGGNTEAFF
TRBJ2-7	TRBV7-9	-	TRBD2	TGTGCCAGCAGCGCATACTTAGCGGGGAGCTCCTACGAGCAGTACTTC	CASSAYLAGSSYEQYF
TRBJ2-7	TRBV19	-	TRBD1	TGTGCCAGAACCGGGCTGGGACAGCACTTC	CARTGLGQHF
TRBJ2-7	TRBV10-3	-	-	TGTGCCATCAGTGCCACCGACAGTTTCTCCTACGAGCAGTACTTC	CAISATDSFSYEQYF
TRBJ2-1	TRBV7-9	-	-	TGTGCCAGCAGCGAAGGGAGGAATGAGCAGTTCTTC	CASSEGRNEQFF
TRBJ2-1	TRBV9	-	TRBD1	TGTGCCAGCAGCGCCACAGGGGTGGGGCATGAGCAGTTCTTC	CASSATGVGHEQFF
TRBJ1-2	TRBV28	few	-	TGTGCCAGCACCACACGAGGATGGTATGGCTACACCTTC	CASTTRGWYGYTF
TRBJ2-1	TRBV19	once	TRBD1	TGTGCCAGTAGTATAGTACCCCGGACAGGACGGAGGATTGAGCAGTTCTTC	CASSIVPRTGRRIEQFF
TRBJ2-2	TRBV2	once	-	TGTGCCAGCAGTCTGAGCGACACCGGGGAGCTGTTTTTT	CASSLSDTGELFF
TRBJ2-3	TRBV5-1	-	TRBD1	TGCGCCAGCAGCTTGGCCGGGACCAGGGGGACAGATACGCAGTATTTT	CASSLAGTRGTDTQYF
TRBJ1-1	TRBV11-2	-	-	TGTGCCAGCAGCTTAGTGGGCAGAATGAACACTGAAGCTTTCTTT	CASSLVGRMNTEAFF
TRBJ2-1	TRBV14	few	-	TGTGCCAGCAGCCAAGATTACCGAGCGACCGGGCAGTTCTTC	CASSQDYRATGQFF
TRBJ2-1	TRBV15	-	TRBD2	TGTGCCACTCGGAAGGGGAGCGGGAGGTGGAATGAGCAGTTCTTC	CATRKGSGRWNEQFF
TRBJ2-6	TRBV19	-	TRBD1	TGTGCCAGTAGTCCCCAGGGGGTTGGGGCCAACGTCCTGACTTTC	CASSPQGVGANVLTF
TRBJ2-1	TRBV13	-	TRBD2	TGTGCCAGCACCTGGACTAGCGGGATTCCGAGCTCCTACAATGAGCAGTTCTTC	CASTWTSGIPSSYNEQFF
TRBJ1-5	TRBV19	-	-	TGTGCCAGTAGTATAGACAGGGTTTATAGCAATCAGCCCCAGCATTTT	CASSIDRVYSNQPQHF
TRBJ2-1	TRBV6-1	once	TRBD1	TGTGCCAGCAGAGGACAGGGAGCCTACAATGAGCAGTTCTTC	CASRGQGAYNEQFF
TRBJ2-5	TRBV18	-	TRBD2	TGTGCCAGCCGAGCCGGGACTAGCGCGGAGACCCAGTACTTC	CASRAGTSAETQYF
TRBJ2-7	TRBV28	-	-	TGTGCCAGCAGGTGGAGGGCATACGAGCAGTACTTC	CASRWRAYEQYF
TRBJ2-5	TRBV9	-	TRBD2	TGTGCCAGCAGCGTAGGCCTAGCGGGAGTAGGGGAGACCCAGTACTTC	CASSVGLAGVGETQYF
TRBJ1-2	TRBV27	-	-	TGTGCCAGCCATCAGACAGCGGGTCCGCGCTACACCTTC	CASHQTAGPRYTF
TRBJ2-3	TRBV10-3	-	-	TGTGCCATCAGTCTATACACCCCTGGGGAGAGAGATACGCAGTATTTT	CAISLYTPGERDTQYF
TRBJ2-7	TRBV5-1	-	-	TGCGCCAGCAGCTTGGCCCCACAGTTCTACGAGCAGTACTTC	CASSLAPQFYEQYF
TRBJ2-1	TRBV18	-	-	TGTGCCAGCTCACCAGACGGCCCAAATGGGCAGTTCTTC	CASSPDGPNGQFF
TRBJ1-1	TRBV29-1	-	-	TGCAGCGTTGATAGTAGGGGAGGACCGAACACTGAAGCTTTCTTT	CSVDSRGGPNTEAFF
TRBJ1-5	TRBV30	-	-	TGTGCCTGGAGTGCTCTGGGGCGGAGCGATCAGCCCCAGCATTTT	CAWSALGRSDQPQHF
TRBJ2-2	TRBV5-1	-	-	TGCGCCAGCAGCTCTCCCCCAGGGAACACCGGGGAGCTGTTTTTT	CASSSPPGNTGELFF